The following is a T cell receptor (beta chain) sequence with its context. Its antigen is unknown. This sample was included in a study of T-cell reconstitution after alpha-beta-depleted transplantation in children. The study's findings and limits: It was reported that alpha-beta T cells came from several hundred expanded graft clones (about two months after transplant). Several patients had high TCRbeta diversity at day 60; it came from surviving recipient T cells and thymic progenitors.

Germline CDR1 SGHAT, CDR2 FQNNGV. The V gene lost 2 bases and the J gene lost 7 bases, with 12 bases spanning the gap. This CDR3 is built from 14 residues. Using unique molecular identifiers, the investigators prepared the TCRbeta library. TCRdb independently ran MiXCR on the PCR reads; one entry per CDR3 protein. The sample lists approximately 300,000 distinct CDR3 sequences, about a tenth seen once, with approximately 7.6% in the top ten. The chain carries TRBV11-2 and TRBJ2-4; tentatively, D is TRBD2 (6 bases). The sequence was collected from a boy under two years old with acute myeloid leukemia, due to receive a stem cell transplant. Sequenced material: PBMCs, taken before TCRalphabeta/CD19-depleted stem cell transplant. The CDR3 DNA is TGTGCCAGCAGCTTAACCCGGAGGGGCAACATTCAGTACTTC. It specifies CASSLTRRGNIQYF.